This TCR beta chain was observed in a study of CXCR3-negative and CXCR3-positive naive CD8 T cells. General observations from the study: Similar TRBV-TRBJ usage was seen in naive cells (both CXCR3-negative and CXCR3-positive), but memory cells differed. Comparison of naive cells showed more hydrophobic TRB CDR3s in CXCR3-positive than in CXCR3-negative naive cells. Most assays used freshly isolated PBMCs, as cryopreservation partially reduced CXCR3. It was found that naive subsets had comparable surface CD5, and TCR strength was inferred from TRB CDR3 properties.

In the case of this clonotype: The antigen remains unidentified.

At approximately 300,000 cells each, triplicate sorts were carried out for each CD8+ T cell subset. The TRB cDNA libraries were prepared by 5' RACE with UMI labels. From the 5' RACE reads, TCRdb lists one entry per CDR3 protein and no DNA. The sample table sets out about 53,000 distinct CDR3 sequences. Sequencing used naive CXCR3+ CD8+ T cells from blood. Stated subset: CD45RO-CCR7+CD27+CD95- naive CD8+ T cells expressing CXCR3 (TNR3+). The clonotype originates from a human donor in good health. Some clones in this sample may be carry-over from other donors' samples.

Here the CDR3 reads CASSLTGGTGRINEQFF. V and J are TRBV12-3 or TRBV12-4 and TRBJ2-1; TCRdb's D gene call, TRBD1, goes unchecked for lack of DNA. The CDR3 loop spans 17 amino acids.